This entry lists 5 T cell receptor beta chains sequenced from one sample in a study of blood T cell repertoires in COVID-19. Profiling relied on immunoSEQ multiplex PCR, and the TCRdb table lists in-frame clones only, not all of them. The data contain 80,000 to 100,000 clones, roughly nine tenths of them seen just once; the ten biggest clones take up about 1.8%. Sequenced input: peripheral blood. The receptors derive from a human donor with active COVID-19. The donor label of this sample is uncertain.

The CDR3 sequence: CASSGFQRGVSYNEQFF. The CDR3 DNA is TGTGCCAGCAGCGGCTTCCAGCGGGGGGTTTCCTACAATGAGCAGTTCTTC. The gene calls are TRBV5-4 and TRBJ2-1; TRBD2 matches at 9 bases. J was trimmed by 1 base and V by 4 bases; bases with no gene match: 9. CDR3 length: 17 residues. Germline V lookup: CDR1 SGHNT, CDR2 YYREEE (reference sequence).

The chain has TRBV19 and TRBJ1-4; tentatively, D is TRBD1 (6 bases). Germline V gene data show CDR1 as LNHDA and CDR2 as SQIVND (reference sequence). The CDR3 spans 17 residues. Trimming took off 4 bases at V and 8 bases at J, with 23 bases between the two ends. The CDR3 reads CASSTPWRVGGEEKLFF. In nucleotides, the CDR3 is TGTGCCAGTAGTACCCCCTGGCGGGTAGGGGGTGAAGAAAAACTGTTTTTT.

The CDR3 spells CASSVATGFTYEQYF. Written as DNA, the CDR3 is TGTGCCAGCAGCGTAGCAACGGGATTCACATACGAGCAGTACTTC. The V call is TRBV9, the J call TRBJ2-7; tentative D call: TRBD2 (5 bases). CDR1 and CDR2 (germline): SGDLS, YYNGEE. This CDR3 comprises 15 residues. The V gene lost 0 bases and the J gene lost 4 bases, with 14 bases spanning the gap.

This clone was detected once. The chain links TRBV3-1 (or the pseudogene TRBV3-2) to TRBJ2-7; TRBD2 might be the D (5 bases). V lost 3 bases to trimming and J lost 3 bases, with 12 bases between them. Germline V gene data show CDR1 as LGHDT and CDR2 as YNNKEL (reference sequence). There are 14 residues in the CDR3. The CDR3 nucleotides are TGTGCCAGCAGCCAGAGGGCGCGTTACTACGAGCAGTACTTC. It encodes CASSQRARYYEQYF.

J is TRBJ1-1 and V is TRBV16, with a tentative D call TRBD1 (6 bases). Trimming stripped 2 bases from V and 3 bases from J, with 16 bases between. This CDR3 region has 16 residues. Germline V lookup: CDR1 KGHSY, CDR2 FQNENV. The CDR3 loop is CASSQPRGGTHTEAFF. The CDR3 DNA is TGTGCCAGCAGCCAACCAAGGGGGGGGACCCACACTGAAGCTTTCTTT. Full variable domain (missing parts from reference TRBV16 and TRBJ1-1): GEEVAQTPKHLVRGEGQKAKLYCAPIKGHSYVFWYQQVLKNEFKFLISFQNENVFDETGMPKERFSAKCLPNSPCSLEIQATKLEDSAVYFCASSQPRGGTHTEAFFGQGTRLTVV.